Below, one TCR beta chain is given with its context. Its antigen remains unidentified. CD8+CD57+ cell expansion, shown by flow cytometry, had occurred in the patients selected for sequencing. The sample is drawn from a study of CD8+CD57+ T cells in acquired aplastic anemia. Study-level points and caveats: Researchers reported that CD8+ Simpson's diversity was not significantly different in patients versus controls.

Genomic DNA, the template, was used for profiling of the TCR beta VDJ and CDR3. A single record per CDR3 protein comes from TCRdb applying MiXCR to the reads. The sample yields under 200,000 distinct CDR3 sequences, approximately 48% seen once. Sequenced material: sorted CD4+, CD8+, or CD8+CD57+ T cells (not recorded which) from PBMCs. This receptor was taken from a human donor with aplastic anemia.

In nucleotides, the CDR3 is TGTGCCAGCGGAACCGGGGCCAATCAGCCCCAGCATTTT. Its protein is CASGTGANQPQHF. The gene calls are TRBV7-9 and TRBJ1-5, with a tentative D call TRBD1 (5 bases). Germline CDR1 reads SEHNR; CDR2 reads FQNEAQ (reference sequence). V was trimmed by 8 bases and J by 3 bases, leaving 11 bases between them. This CDR3 is 13 amino acids long.